This TCR beta chain was profiled in a study of T cells in Graves' hyperthyroidism and ophthalmopathy. Findings and caveats of the study: It was a median around 6 months before onset that the model predicted ophthalmopathy.

Amplification targeted TCR beta CDR3 regions from RNA transcripts. The TCR CDR3 first-round RT-PCR relied on the HTBI primer set. TCRdb passed the multiplex PCR reads through MiXCR, listing each CDR3 protein once. The profile shows under 400,000 distinct CDR3 sequences, roughly 15% of them singletons. Only a few counts were recorded for this clonotype. What it recognizes is unknown. Germline loops: CDR1 LGHDT, CDR2 YNNKEL (reference sequence). This CDR3 is built from 16 residues. Trimming took 6 bases from V and 0 from J, leaving 15 bases between them. Every diagnosis used clinical symptoms, serum thyroxine and TRAb, thyroid ultrasound and orbital computed tomography.

This sequence joins TRBV3-1 and TRBJ1-5; D might be TRBD1 (5 bases). The sequence came from a man younger than 40 with Graves' hyperthyroidism. The material sequenced was blood. The CDR3 region is CASSPTGHYSNQPQHF. The CDR3 DNA follows: TGTGCCAGCAGTCCCACGGGGCACTATAGCAATCAGCCCCAGCATTTT.